This TCR beta chain emerged from a study of blood T cells in healthy people across ages. Study-wide findings and caveats: Without sorted subsets, naive and antigen-experienced compartments could not be conclusively compared.

On this clonotype itself: Its antigen is unidentified.

This CDR3 contains 13 residues. Germline loops: CDR1 SQVTM, CDR2 ANQGSEA. The V gene end was trimmed by 2 bases and the J gene end by 4 bases; junction bases not matched to a gene: 3. A J-beta primer mix and a sample-barcoded 5' primer were used in a second PCR of roughly 6 to 11 cycles. TCRdb processed the 5' RACE reads anew with MiXCR; each CDR3 protein has one entry. This repertoire shows over 600,000 distinct CDR3 sequences, roughly 43% found once; its top ten account for around 30%. Material for sequencing was blood. The source of this sequence is an elderly man in good health. V gene TRBV29-1 combines with J gene TRBJ2-3, with 7 nucleotides matching TRBD1. The DNA of the CDR3 is TGCAGCGTTGAACCCCAGGGGGCAGATACGCAGTATTTT. Protein product: CSVEPQGADTQYF.